This T cell receptor (beta chain) was profiled in a study of blood T cell repertoires in COVID-19. Study-level information: COVID-19 samples, acute and convalescent, were from the United States, Italy and Spain.

The V segment lost 7 bases and the J segment 6 bases; nucleotides outside the gene matches: 9. The germline V gene has CDR1 GTSNPN and CDR2 SVGIG (reference sequence). The CDR3 has 13 residues. Sequencing was performed with immunoSEQ multiplex PCR; in TCRdb, only in-frame clones are kept and a portion is missing. The data show 150,000 to 200,000 clones, with around 90% seen just once and approximately 2.1% held by the top ten. This sequence joins TRBV30 and TRBJ2-1, with 7 positions matching TRBD1. The specimen was PBMCs or T cells enriched from blood (not recorded which). The TCR sequence derives from a woman aged 30 to 39 who had recovered from COVID-19. The CDR3 spells CASDRVIGNEQFF. CDR3 nucleotide sequence: TGTGCCTCCGACAGGGTAATTGGCAATGAGCAGTTCTTC.